This section outlines one T cell receptor beta chain sequence together with its context. Methods used by the authors: Estimation of nucleated cell counts was performed using reference gene primer amplification. The assay was immunoSEQ multiplex PCR, and TCRdb's table has in-frame clones only and misses some. D and trimming come from the DNA, and the V and J calls and clone size come from that table. The sample shows some 96,000 clones, about 90% of them seen only once. The record originates from a study of blood T cell repertoires in COVID-19. The wider study: There were acute and convalescent COVID-19 samples, and they came from the United States, Italy and Spain. PBMCs, B-cell-depleted T cells, or T cells provided the cDNA or gDNA that made up the material.

From germline, CDR1 is MGHDK and CDR2 SYGVNS. The CDR3 loop spans 14 amino acids. V lost 1 base, J lost 8 bases, and 14 bases lay in between. The sample comprised peripheral blood. This chain uses TRBV25-1 with TRBJ1-2; maybe TRBD1 (6 bases). The sequence was collected from a man aged 25-40 years in a cohort sampled during active COVID-19. For the CDR3, the DNA is TGTGCCAGCAGTGAATCTGGGGCAGGGGAAGGCTACACCTTC. Amino acids: CASSESGAGEGYTF.